This TCR beta chain was identified during a study of identical twins. TCRdb used MiXCR to reprocess the 5' RACE reads, holding one entry per CDR3 protein. The sample has approximately 690,000 distinct CDR3 sequences, over 5% seen once; the top ten hold about 1.8%. Points from the study as a whole: Where beta out-of-frame sequences were concerned, excess twin sharing was weaker.

This clonotype was observed many times. Its cognate antigen is unknown. Sequencing used naive T cells sorted from blood. The receptor's source is a man aged 18 to 35 in good health.

Here the CDR3 DNA reads TGTGCCAGCAGTGTCCTAAGGACAGGGGGGACTGGGGCCAACGTCCTGACTTTC. Its translation is CASSVLRTGGTGANVLTF. The chain employs TRBV6-1 and TRBJ2-6; 10 bases agree with TRBD1. The germline V gene has CDR1 MNHNS and CDR2 SASEGT. Germline trimming cut 4 bases from V and 2 bases from J; bases unmatched to any gene: 8. This CDR3 spans 18 amino acids.